The clone carrying this T cell receptor beta chain was seen at least ten times. Its antigen is undetermined. This sample is part of a study of T-cell memory formation after mild COVID-19. Regarding the study as a whole: Whether second-wave clones peaking at day 37 were SARS-CoV-2 specific went unconfirmed.

Germline values: CDR1 MGHRA, CDR2 YSYEKL. The CDR3 covers 14 residues. The V end was cut by 1 base, the J end by 7 bases, with 10 bases between. TCRdb independently ran MiXCR on the 5' RACE reads; one entry per CDR3 protein. The sample contains some 290,000 distinct CDR3 sequences, roughly 16% of which appear only once. V is TRBV4-1 and J is TRBJ2-2; D is possibly TRBD2 (5 bases). The receptor was isolated from a man aged 18 to 30 who had mild COVID-19 (a few samples of this study predate the infection). Cell type and time point are not known. Source material: PBMCs or a T cell subset sorted from them (not recorded which). In nucleotides, the CDR3 is TGCGCCAGCAGCCAAGGGAGGCGGGTCGGGGAGCTGTTTTTT. Protein sequence: CASSQGRRVGELFF.